The source of this T cell receptor beta chain is a study of breast tumors, draining lymph nodes, adjacent tissues. Samples came from axillary lymph nodes draining the breast cancer. Notes on the study in general: Tumor and nontumor repertoires were significantly more similar in luminal-like than in basal-like breast cancer. Tumor TCR diversity was below lymph nodes but above nontumor tissue. The lymph node origin of tumor T cells was framed as consistent with a hypothesis, not demonstrated. Data fit most tumor T cells coming from lymph node, expanding in tumor.

The CDR3 contains 18 residues. V shed 6 bases, J shed 0 bases, and the junction held 10 bases outside the gene matches. Note on this clonotype: Its antigen is as yet unknown.

TCRdb called the multiplex PCR reads again in MiXCR, with one record for every CDR3 protein. This sample yields about 230,000 distinct CDR3 sequences, of which around 32% are seen a single time; roughly 1.5% belongs to the top ten. This chain uses TRBV12-3 or TRBV12-4 with TRBJ2-6, with 8 positions matching TRBD2. This sequence originates from a female donor with breast cancer. Some clones in this sample may be carry-over from other donors' samples. Sequencing used axillary lymph node tissue. The CDR3 protein is CASSPLAGRASGANVLTF. CDR3 coding DNA: TGTGCCAGCAGCCCCCTCGCCGGGAGGGCCTCTGGGGCCAACGTCCTGACTTTC.